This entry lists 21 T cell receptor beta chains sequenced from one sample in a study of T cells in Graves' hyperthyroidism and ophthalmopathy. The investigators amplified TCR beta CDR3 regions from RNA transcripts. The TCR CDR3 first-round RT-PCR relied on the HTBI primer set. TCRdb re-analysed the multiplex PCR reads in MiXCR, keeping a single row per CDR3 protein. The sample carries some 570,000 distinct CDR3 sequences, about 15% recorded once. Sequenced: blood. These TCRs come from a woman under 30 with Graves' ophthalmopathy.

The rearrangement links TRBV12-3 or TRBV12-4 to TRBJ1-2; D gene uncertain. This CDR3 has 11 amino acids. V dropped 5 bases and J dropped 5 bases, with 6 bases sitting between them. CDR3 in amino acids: CASSALYGYTF. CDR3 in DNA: TGTGCCAGCAGTGCCCTTTATGGCTACACCTTC.

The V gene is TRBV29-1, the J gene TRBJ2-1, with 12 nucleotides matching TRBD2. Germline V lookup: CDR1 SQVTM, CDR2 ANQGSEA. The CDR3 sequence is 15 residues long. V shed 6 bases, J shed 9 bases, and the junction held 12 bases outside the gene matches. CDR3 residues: CSVSALAGGLAEQFF. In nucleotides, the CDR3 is TGCAGCGTCTCCGCCCTAGCGGGGGGGCTAGCTGAGCAGTTCTTC.

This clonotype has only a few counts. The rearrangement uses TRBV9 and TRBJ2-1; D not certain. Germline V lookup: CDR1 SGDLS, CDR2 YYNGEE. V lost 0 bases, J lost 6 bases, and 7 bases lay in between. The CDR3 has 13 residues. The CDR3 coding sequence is TGTGCCAGCAGCGTAGATTACTCCAATGAGCAGTTCTTC. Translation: CASSVDYSNEQFF.

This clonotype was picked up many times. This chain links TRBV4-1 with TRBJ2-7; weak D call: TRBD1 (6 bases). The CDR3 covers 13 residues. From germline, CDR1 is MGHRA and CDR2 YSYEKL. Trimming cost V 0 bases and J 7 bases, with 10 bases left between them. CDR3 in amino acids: CASSQDQGSEQYF. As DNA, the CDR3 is TGCGCCAGCAGCCAAGATCAGGGGTCAGAGCAGTACTTC.

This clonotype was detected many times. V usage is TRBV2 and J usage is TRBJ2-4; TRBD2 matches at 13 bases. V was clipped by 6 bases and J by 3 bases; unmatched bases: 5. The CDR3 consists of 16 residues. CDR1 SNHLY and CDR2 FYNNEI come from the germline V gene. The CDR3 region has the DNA TGTGCCAGCAGGCCTAGACTAGCGGGAGGCAAAAACATTCAGTACTTC. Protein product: CASRPRLAGGKNIQYF.

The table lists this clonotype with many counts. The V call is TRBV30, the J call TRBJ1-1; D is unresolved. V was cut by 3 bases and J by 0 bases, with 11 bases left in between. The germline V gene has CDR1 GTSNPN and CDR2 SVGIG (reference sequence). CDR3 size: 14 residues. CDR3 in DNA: TGTGCCTGGAGGGGAGGTAGGGTGAACACTGAAGCTTTCTTT. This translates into CAWRGGRVNTEAFF.

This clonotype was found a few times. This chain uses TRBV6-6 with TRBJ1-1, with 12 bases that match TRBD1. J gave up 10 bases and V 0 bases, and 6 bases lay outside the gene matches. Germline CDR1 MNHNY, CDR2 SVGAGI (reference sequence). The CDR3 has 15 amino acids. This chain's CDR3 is CASSYSGTGGLGAFF. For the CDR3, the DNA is TGTGCCAGCAGTTACTCGGGGACAGGGGGCCTGGGAGCTTTCTTT.

DNA for the CDR3: TGTGCCAGCTCACCTCGGGACAGGGGGGGCACTGAAGCTTTCTTT. Protein sequence: CASSPRDRGGTEAFF. This chain joins TRBV18 and TRBJ1-1, with TRBD1 identical over 11 bases. The CDR3 spans 15 residues. J lost 4 bases, V lost 3 bases, and 4 bases had no gene match. The V gene's germline CDR1 is KGHSH and CDR2 LQKENI.

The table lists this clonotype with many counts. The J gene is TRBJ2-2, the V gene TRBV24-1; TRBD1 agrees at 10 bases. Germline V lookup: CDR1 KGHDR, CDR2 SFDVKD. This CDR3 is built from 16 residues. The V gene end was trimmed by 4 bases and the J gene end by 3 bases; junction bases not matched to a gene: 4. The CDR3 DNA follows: TGTGCCACCAGTGACCAAGGGACAGGGGACACCGGGGAGCTGTTTTTT. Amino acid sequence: CATSDQGTGDTGELFF.

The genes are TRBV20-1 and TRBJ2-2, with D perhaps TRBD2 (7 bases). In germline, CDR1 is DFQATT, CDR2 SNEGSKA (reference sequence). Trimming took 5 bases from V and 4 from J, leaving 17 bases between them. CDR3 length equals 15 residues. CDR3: CSAVRGGGVTGELFF. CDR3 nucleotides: TGCAGTGCTGTTCGAGGGGGGGGCGTCACCGGGGAGCTGTTTTTT.

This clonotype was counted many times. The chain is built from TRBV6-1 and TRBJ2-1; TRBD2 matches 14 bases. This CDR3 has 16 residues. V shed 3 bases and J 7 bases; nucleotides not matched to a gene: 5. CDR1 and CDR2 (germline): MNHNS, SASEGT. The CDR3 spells CASSEKGTSGGNEQFF. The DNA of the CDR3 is TGTGCCAGCAGTGAGAAGGGGACTAGCGGGGGAAATGAGCAGTTCTTC.

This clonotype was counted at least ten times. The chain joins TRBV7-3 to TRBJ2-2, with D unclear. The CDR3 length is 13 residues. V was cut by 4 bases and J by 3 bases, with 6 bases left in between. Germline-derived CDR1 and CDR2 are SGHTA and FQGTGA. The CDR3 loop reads CASSSMDTGELFF. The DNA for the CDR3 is TGTGCCAGCAGCTCCATGGACACCGGGGAGCTGTTTTTT. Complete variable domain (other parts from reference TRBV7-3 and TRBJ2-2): GAGVSQTPSNKVTEKGKYVELRCDPISGHTALYWYRQSLGQGPEFLIYFQGTGAADDSGLPNDRFFAVRPEGSVSTLKIQRTERGDSAVYLCASSSMDTGELFFGEGSRLTVL.

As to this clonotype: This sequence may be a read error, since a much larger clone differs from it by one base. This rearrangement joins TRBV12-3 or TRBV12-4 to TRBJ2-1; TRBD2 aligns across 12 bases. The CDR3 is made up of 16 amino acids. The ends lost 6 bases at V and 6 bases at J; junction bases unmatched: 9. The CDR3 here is CASSPRLAGAFNEQFF. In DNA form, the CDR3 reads TGTGCCAGCAGCCCCCGACTAGCGGGAGCCTTCAATGAGCAGTTCTTC.

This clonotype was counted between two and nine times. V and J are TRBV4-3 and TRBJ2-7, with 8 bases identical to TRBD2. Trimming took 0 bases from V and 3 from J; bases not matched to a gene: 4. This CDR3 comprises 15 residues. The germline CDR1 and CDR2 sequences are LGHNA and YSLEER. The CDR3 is CASSQDFSGIYEQYF. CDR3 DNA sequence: TGCGCCAGCAGCCAAGATTTTAGCGGGATCTACGAGCAGTACTTC.

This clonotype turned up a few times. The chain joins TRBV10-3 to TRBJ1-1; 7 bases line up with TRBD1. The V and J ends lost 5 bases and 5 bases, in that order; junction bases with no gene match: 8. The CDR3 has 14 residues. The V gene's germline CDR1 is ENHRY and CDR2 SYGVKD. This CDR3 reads CAISPGGGKTEAFF. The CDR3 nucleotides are TGTGCCATCAGTCCAGGGGGGGGTAAGACTGAAGCTTTCTTT.

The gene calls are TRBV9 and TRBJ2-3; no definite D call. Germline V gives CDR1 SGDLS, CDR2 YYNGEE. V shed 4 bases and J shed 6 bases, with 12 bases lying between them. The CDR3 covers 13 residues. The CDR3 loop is CASSSGPVDTQYF. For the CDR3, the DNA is TGTGCCAGCAGCTCCGGACCGGTCGATACGCAGTATTTT.

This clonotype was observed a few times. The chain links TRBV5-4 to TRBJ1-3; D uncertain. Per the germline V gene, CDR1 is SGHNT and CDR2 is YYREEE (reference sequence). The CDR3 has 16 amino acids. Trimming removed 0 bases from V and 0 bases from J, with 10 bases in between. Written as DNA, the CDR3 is TGTGCCAGCAGCTTGGGAAGTCGGAGCTCTGGAAACACCATATATTTT. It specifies CASSLGSRSSGNTIYF. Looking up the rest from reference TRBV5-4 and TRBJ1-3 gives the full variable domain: ETGVTQSPTHLIKTRGQQVTLRCSSQSGHNTVSWYQQALGQGPQFIFQYYREEENGRGNFPPRFSGLQFPNYSSELNVNALELDDSALYLCASSLGSRSSGNTIYFGEGSWLTVV.

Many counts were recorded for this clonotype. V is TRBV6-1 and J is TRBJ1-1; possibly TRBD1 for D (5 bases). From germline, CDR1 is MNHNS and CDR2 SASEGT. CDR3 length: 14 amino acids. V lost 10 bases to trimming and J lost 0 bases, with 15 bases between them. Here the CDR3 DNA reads TGTGCCAACACCTTGACAGCCTTGAACACTGAAGCTTTCTTT. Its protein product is CANTLTALNTEAFF.

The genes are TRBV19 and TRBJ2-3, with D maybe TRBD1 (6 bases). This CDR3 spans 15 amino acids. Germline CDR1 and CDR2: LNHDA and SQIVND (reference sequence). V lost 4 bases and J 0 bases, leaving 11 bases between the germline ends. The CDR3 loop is CASSTQDRSTDTQYF. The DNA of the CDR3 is TGTGCCAGTAGTACCCAAGACAGGAGCACAGATACGCAGTATTTT.

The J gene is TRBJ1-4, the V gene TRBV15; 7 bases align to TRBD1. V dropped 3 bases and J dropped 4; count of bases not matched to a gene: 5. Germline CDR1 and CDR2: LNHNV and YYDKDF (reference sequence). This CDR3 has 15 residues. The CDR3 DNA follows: TGTGCCACCAGCAGCCCGACAGGGAATAATGAAAAACTGTTTTTT. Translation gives CATSSPTGNNEKLFF. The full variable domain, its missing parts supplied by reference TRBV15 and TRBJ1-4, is DAMVIQNPRYQVTQFGKPVTLSCSQTLNHNVMYWYQQKSSQAPKLLFHYYDKDFNNEADTPDNFQSRRPNTSFCFLDIRSPGLGDTAMYLCATSSPTGNNEKLFFGSGTQLSVL.

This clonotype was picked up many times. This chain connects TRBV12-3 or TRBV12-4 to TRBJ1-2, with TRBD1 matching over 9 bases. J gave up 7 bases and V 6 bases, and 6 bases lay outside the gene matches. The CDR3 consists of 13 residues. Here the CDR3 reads CASSTTGGFGYTF. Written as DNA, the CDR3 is TGTGCCAGCAGCACGACAGGGGGATTTGGCTACACCTTC.